This TCR beta chain stems from a study of shared clonotypes between healthy human individuals. A split of CD4+ cells into CD45RA+ naive and CD45RA-negative memory subsets was performed. After removal of 1 base from V and 3 bases from J, the junction contained 4 bases not matched to a gene. Germline CDR1 reads MGHRA; CDR2 reads YSYEKL. The CDR3 length is 15 residues. Concerning this clone itself: What it binds is not known.

Profiled with immunoSEQ multiplex PCR; TCRdb holds only in-frame clones, not every one. In the table there are about 2 million clones, around 95% of which are singletons. Notes on the study in general: In general, naive subsets displayed greater estimated richness than memory subsets did. In having few donors, the study represented limited genetic and exposure-history diversity.

Sequenced input: naive CD4+ T cells sorted from blood. The subset was: CD45RA+ positively selected. The clonotype was recovered from a young man in good health. The V gene is TRBV4-1, the J gene TRBJ2-5, with 8 bases that match TRBD2. DNA of the CDR3: TGCGCCAGCAGCCAAGTGGGACTAGTAAAAGAGACCCAGTACTTC. This encodes CASSQVGLVKETQYF.